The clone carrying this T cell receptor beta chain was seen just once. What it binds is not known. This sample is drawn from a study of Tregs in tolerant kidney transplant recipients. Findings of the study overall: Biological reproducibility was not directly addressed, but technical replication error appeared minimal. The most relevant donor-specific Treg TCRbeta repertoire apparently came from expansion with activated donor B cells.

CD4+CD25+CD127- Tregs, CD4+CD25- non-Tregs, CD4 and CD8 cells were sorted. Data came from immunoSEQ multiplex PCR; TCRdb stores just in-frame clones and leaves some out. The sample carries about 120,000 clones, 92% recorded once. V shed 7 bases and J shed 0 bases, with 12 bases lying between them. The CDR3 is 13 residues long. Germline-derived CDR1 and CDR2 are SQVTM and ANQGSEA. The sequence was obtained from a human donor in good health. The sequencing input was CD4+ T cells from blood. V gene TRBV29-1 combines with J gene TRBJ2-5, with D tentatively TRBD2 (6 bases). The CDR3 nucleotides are TGCAGCGGGGACTCTTTGTACCAAGAGACCCAGTACTTC. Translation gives CSGDSLYQETQYF.